The 7 T cell receptor beta chains presented below share a single source sample, sequenced in a study of cytomegalovirus exposure and HLA in healthy donors. PCR employed 60 Vbeta and 13 Jbeta primers. Sequencing was performed with immunoSEQ multiplex PCR; in TCRdb, only in-frame clones are kept and a portion is missing. The table lists 180,000 or so clones, roughly 80% of them singletons. Specimen: PBMCs. These receptors came from a woman younger than 35 in good health and CMV-seronegative.

The chain uses TRBV28 and TRBJ2-5; 7 nucleotides align to TRBD2. The J segment lost 0 bases and the V segment lost 3 bases, leaving 16 bases of the junction unmatched. The CDR3 extends over 19 amino acids. Per the germline V gene, CDR1 is MDHEN and CDR2 is SYDVKM. The CDR3 DNA reads as TGTGCCAGCAGTTTCCGCCGGGAGGATCTAAGGGCGTACCAAGAGACCCAGTACTTC. Its translation is CASSFRREDLRAYQETQYF.

V gene TRBV19 combines with J gene TRBJ2-3; 8 positions agree with TRBD2. Germline values: CDR1 LNHDA, CDR2 SQIVND (reference sequence). J lost 2 bases, V lost 6 bases, and 10 bases had no gene match. There are 16 residues in the CDR3. This CDR3 reads CASRRRTSPYTDTQYF. The CDR3 bases are TGTGCCAGTAGACGACGGACTAGCCCGTACACAGATACGCAGTATTTT.

The chain recombines TRBV4-1 with TRBJ2-7, with TRBD2 identical over 7 bases. This CDR3 spans 17 amino acids. Germline-derived CDR1 and CDR2 are MGHRA and YSYEKL. Trimming took 1 base from V and 6 from J; bases not matched to a gene: 15. CDR3 loop: CASSQGVGGLSFSEQYF. In DNA, the CDR3 is TGCGCCAGCAGCCAAGGCGTGGGGGGGTTGAGTTTCTCCGAGCAGTACTTC.

The chain is built from TRBV18 and TRBJ2-7; possibly TRBD2 for D (5 bases). The germline V gene has CDR1 KGHSH and CDR2 LQKENI. Trimming took 2 bases from V and 1 from J, leaving 9 bases between them. The CDR3 covers 14 residues. The CDR3 spells CASSPTRDSYEQYF. CDR3 DNA: TGTGCCAGCTCACCAACCCGGGATTCCTACGAGCAGTACTTC.

V gene TRBV11-2 combines with J gene TRBJ1-5, with D possibly matching TRBD1 (6 bases). Trimming removed 6 bases from V and 9 bases from J, with 12 bases in between. Germline values: CDR1 SGHAT, CDR2 FQNNGV. The CDR3 consists of 12 residues. This CDR3 reads CASRKVQGPQHF. CDR3 DNA: TGTGCCAGCAGAAAAGTACAGGGGCCCCAGCATTTT.

CDR3 sequence (DNA): TGCGCCAGCAGCAACGGAGGGGACCCAACTCAGCCCCAGCATTTT. Encoded protein: CASSNGGDPTQPQHF. The chain joins TRBV5-1 to TRBJ1-5; D is possibly TRBD1 (5 bases). CDR1 and CDR2 from the germline V gene are SGHRS and YFSETQ. This CDR3 is 15 amino acids long. Trimming removed 4 bases from V and 6 bases from J, with 17 bases in between.

The chain joins TRBV5-4 to TRBJ1-1; D is possibly TRBD1 (5 bases). Germline assignment: CDR1 SGHNT and CDR2 YYREEE (reference sequence). The CDR3 length is 14 residues. Trimming left V 2 bases short and J 8 bases short, with 16 bases between. The CDR3 is CASSFWGGLVEAFF. The CDR3 DNA is TGTGCCAGCAGCTTCTGGGGGGGGTTAGTGGAAGCTTTCTTT.